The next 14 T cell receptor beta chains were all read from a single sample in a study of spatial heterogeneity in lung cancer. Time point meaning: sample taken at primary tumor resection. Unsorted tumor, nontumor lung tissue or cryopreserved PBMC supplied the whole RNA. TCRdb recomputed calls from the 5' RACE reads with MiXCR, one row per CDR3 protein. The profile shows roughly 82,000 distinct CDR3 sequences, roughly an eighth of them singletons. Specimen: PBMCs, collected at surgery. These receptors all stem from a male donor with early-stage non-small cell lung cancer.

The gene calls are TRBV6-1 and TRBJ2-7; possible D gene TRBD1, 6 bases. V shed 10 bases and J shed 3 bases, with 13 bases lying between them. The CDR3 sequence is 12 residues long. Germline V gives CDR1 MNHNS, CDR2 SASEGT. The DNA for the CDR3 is TGTGCCACCGCGGACAGCTTCTACGAGCAGTACTTC. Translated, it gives CATADSFYEQYF.

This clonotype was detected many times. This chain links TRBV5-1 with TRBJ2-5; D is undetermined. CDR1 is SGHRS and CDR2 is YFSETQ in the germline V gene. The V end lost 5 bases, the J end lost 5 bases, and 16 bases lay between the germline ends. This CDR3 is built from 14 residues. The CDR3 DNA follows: TGCGCCAGCAGTAGCCCCGAAGTTAAGGAGACCCAGTACTTC. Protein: CASSSPEVKETQYF.

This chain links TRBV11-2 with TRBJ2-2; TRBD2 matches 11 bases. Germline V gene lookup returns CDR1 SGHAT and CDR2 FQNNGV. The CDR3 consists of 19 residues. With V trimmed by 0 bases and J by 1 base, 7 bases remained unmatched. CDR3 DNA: TGTGCCAGCAGCTTAGATCTGCCTAGCGGGGGGAAGAACACCGGGGAGCTGTTTTTT. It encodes CASSLDLPSGGKNTGELFF.

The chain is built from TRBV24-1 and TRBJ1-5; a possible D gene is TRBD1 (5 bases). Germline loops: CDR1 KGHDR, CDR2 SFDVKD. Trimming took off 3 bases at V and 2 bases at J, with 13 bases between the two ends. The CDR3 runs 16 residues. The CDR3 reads CATSDGRGGGNQPQHF. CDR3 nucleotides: TGTGCCACCAGTGATGGTCGGGGGGGAGGCAATCAGCCCCAGCATTTT.

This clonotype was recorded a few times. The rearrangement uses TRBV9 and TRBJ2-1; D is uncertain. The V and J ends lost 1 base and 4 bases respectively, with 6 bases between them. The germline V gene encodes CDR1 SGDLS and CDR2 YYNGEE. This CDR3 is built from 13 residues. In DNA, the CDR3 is TGTGCCAGCAGCGTATTAACTTACAATGAGCAGTTCTTC. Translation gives CASSVLTYNEQFF. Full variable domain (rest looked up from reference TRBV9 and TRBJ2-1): DSGVTQTPKHLITATGQRVTLRCSPRSGDLSVYWYQQSLDQGLQFLIQYYNGEERAKGNILERFSAQQFPDLHSELNLSSLELGDSALYFCASSVLTYNEQFFGPGTRLTVL.

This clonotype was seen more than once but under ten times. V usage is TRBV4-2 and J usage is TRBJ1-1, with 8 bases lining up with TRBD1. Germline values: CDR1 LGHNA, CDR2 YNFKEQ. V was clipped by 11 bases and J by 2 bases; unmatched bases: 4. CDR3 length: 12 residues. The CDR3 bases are TGTGCCGTTTCAGGGGGCAACACTGAAGCTTTCTTT. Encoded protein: CAVSGGNTEAFF.

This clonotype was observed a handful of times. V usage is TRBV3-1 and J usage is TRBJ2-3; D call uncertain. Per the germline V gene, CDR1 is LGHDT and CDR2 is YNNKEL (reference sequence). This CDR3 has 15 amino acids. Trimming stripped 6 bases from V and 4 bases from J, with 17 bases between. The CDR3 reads CASSTAATAADTQYF. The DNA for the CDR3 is TGTGCCAGCAGTACCGCGGCCACGGCGGCAGATACGCAGTATTTT.

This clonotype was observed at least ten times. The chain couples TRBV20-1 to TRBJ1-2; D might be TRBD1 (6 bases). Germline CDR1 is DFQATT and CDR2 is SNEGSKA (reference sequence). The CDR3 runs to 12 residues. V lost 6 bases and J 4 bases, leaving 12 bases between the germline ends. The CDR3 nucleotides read TGCAGTGCAACCGGACAGATCTATGGCTACACCTTC. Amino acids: CSATGQIYGYTF.

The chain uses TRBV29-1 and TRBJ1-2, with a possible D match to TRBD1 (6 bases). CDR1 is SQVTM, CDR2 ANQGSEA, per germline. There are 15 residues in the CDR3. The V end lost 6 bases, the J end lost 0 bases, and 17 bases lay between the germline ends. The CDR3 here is CSVGTRDTSNYGYTF. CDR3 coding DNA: TGCAGCGTCGGAACCCGGGACACGTCTAACTATGGCTACACCTTC.

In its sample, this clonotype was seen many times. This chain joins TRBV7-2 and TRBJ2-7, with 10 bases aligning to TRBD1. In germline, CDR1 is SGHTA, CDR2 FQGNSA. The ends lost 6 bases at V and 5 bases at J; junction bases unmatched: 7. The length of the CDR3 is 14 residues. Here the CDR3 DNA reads TGTGCCAGCAGTTGGGGGGGACAGGGGAACGAGCAGTACTTC. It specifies CASSWGGQGNEQYF.

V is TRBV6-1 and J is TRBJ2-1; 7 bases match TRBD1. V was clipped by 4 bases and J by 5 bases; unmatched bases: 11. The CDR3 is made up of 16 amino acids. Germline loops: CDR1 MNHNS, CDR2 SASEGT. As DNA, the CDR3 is TGTGCCAGCAGTGGACCCTCCGGGACAGTAAACAATGAGCAGTTCTTC. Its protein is CASSGPSGTVNNEQFF.

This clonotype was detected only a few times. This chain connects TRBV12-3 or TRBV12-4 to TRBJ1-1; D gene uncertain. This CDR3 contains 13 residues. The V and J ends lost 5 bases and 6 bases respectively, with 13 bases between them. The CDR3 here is CASSPDILAEAFF. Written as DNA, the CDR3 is TGTGCCAGCAGTCCCGACATATTGGCTGAAGCTTTCTTT.

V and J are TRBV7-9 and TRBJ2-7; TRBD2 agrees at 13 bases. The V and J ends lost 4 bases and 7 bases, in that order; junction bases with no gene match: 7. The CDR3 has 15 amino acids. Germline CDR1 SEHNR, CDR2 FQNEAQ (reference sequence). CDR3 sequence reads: CASSSWTSGSEEQYF. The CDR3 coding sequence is TGTGCCAGCAGCTCTTGGACTAGCGGGAGTGAAGAGCAGTACTTC.

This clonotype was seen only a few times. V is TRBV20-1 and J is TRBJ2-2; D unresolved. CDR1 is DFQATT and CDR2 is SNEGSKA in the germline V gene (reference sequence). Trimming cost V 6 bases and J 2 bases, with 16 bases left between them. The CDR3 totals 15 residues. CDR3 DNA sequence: TGCAGTGCCCTAACCCCCAGCCGAAACACCGGGGAGCTGTTTTTT. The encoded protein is CSALTPSRNTGELFF.